This TCR beta chain was identified in a study of shared clonotypes between healthy human individuals. Study conclusions and caveats: Several donors held approximately 4.5% of naive CD4 clonotypes in common.

For each subset, genomic DNA was distributed in equal portions over several immunoSEQ plates. The assay was immunoSEQ multiplex PCR, and TCRdb's table has in-frame clones only and misses some. The sample includes about 380,000 clones, just over 95% seen only once; the top ten take 0.32%. Free of recent acute infections or vaccinations, the donors were healthy HIV-negative adults. Germline CDR1 reads SNHLY; CDR2 reads FYNNEI. The CDR3 covers 14 residues. Trimming stripped 7 bases from V and 2 bases from J, with 15 bases between. Concerning this clone itself: Its antigen is not identified.

This TCR was sampled from a man aged 25 to 45 in good health. The sequencing input was memory CD8+ T cells sorted from blood. Subset reported: CD45RO+ cells pooled with CCR7-negative TemRA cells. The V and J genes are TRBV2 and TRBJ2-7, with D perhaps matching TRBD1 (5 bases). The CDR3 DNA is TGTGCCAGCAAGGCGACAGTTGCTACCTACGAGCAGTACTTC. This sequence encodes CASKATVATYEQYF. The variable domain in full, with the rest retrieved from reference TRBV2 and TRBJ2-7, is EPEVTQTPSHQVTQMGQEVILRCVPISNHLYFYWYRQILGQKVEFLVSFYNNEISEKSEIFDDQFSVERPDGSNFTLKIRSTKLEDSAMYFCASKATVATYEQYFGPGTRLTVT.